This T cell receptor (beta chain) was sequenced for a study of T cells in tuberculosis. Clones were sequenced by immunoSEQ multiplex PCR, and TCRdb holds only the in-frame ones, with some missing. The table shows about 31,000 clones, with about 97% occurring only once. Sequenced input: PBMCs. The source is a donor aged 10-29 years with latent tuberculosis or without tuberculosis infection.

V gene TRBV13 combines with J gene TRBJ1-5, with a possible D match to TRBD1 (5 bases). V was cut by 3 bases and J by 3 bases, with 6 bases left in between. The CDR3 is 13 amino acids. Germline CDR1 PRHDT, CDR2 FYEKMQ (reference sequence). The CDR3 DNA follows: TGTGCCAGCAGCTTCAGGGCCAATCAGCCCCAGCATTTT. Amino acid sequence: CASSFRANQPQHF.